Listed here is a single T cell receptor (beta chain). Its antigen is undetermined. The data derive from a study of shared clonotypes between healthy human individuals. Study in general: Each donor contributed plates that comprised three CD4 naive, three CD4 memory, two CD8 naive and one CD8 memory.

Study outcomes and limitations: Limitation of the genetic and exposure-history diversity represented came from the few donors.

Per the original data handling: ImmunoSEQ junction-only sequences lacked quality scores, so their filtering differed. The data were produced by immunoSEQ multiplex PCR, yet TCRdb's version contains in-frame clones alone and is incomplete. V, J and clone size were drawn from that table, and D and trimming were deduced from the DNA. The sample has hundreds of thousands of clones, roughly 70% seen once. Material for sequencing was memory CD4+ T cells sorted from blood. Subset denoted: CD45RA-negative fraction. The source of this sequence is a woman between 25 and 40 years old in good health.

This chain's CDR3 is CASSMGQVTDTQYF. CDR3 sequence (DNA): TGTGCCAGTAGTATGGGGCAGGTTACAGATACGCAGTATTTT. V is TRBV19 and J is TRBJ2-3; D might be TRBD1 (5 bases). Per the germline V gene, CDR1 is LNHDA and CDR2 is SQIVND (reference sequence). Trimming cost V 3 bases and J 3 bases, with 10 bases left between them. The CDR3 has 14 residues.